The following is a T cell receptor (beta chain) sequence with its context. There is no known antigen for this receptor. No clone much larger than this one lies a single base away; base qualities are absent. The data derive from a study of T cells in tumors after PD-1 blockade (dated by TCRdb to the late 2010s). Context from the whole study: Patients were excluded if they had prior checkpoint blockade, use of systemic immunosuppressants, or recent radiotherapy or other anti-cancer therapy within 4 weeks. The study performed paired single-cell RNA and TCR sequencing on site-matched tumors from BCC or SCC patients before and after anti-PD-1 therapy. Clinical response was assessed using RECIST version 1.1. Pembrolizumab 200 mg every 3 weeks or cemiplimab 350 mg every 2 weeks was administered to patients. Ongoing daily vismodegib 150 mg was also given to a subset of patients during anti-PD-1 treatment. An average of 26,066 TCR templates (range roughly 500-99,264) and under 6,500 unique clonotypes was obtained for tumor samples, about 21-fold deeper than single-cell TCR sequencing.

The immunoSEQ platform was used to carry out deep TCRbeta sequencing. The original pipeline was this. For further analysis, only productive rearrangements were exported out of the immunoSEQ Analyzer. A two-sided binomial test with a Bonferroni-corrected P below 0.01 was used to identify clones that significantly expanded or contracted between timepoints. T cell phenotypes were assigned to bulk TCRbeta clonotypes by matching the clonotypes to single-cell RNA+TCR-seq clones that had the same TCRbeta sequence. Using bulk TCR sequencing data, clone enrichment in tumor was calculated by dividing a clone's tumor frequency by the same clone's PBMC frequency. GLIPH was used to sort TCRs into specificity groups, which are clusters of distinct TCRs that likely recognize common antigens through shared CDR3 motifs. TCRdb retrieved this table from immuneACCESS and kept in-frame rearrangements only. Not all clones are present; in checked studies, unresolved V genes account for under half, and no reason is known for the remainder. Clone size and V and J calls were adopted from that table, with D and trimming inferred from the DNA. For this sample there are about 13,000 clones; 63% appear just once. The ten largest clonotypes hold under 30% of the sample.

From its cysteine to its phenylalanine, the CDR3 spans 14 amino acids. Only the CDR3 portion is preserved as DNA: 42 bases, with reading frame beginning at the first base. The junction shows trimming of 0 bases on V and 0 bases on J, plus 5 bases between the germline ends. Sequences SGHNT (CDR1) and YYREEE (CDR2) are obtained from the germline V gene (reference sequence). What the time point label conveys for this sample: before anti-PD-1 therapy. Site-matched tumor biopsies were taken from the same primary tumor before and after PD-1 blockade. For bulk TCRbeta sequencing, genomic DNA was extracted from tumor biopsies or peripheral blood, and input amounts ranged from roughly 550 ng to 6,004 ng. To increase sensitivity for rare clonotypes compared with single-cell TCR sequencing, remaining biopsy material was subjected to bulk TCRbeta sequencing. Every patient had histologically proven advanced or metastatic basal or squamous cell carcinoma and was a poor candidate for surgical resection. Serial tumor biopsies were taken during anti-PD-1 treatment from the 4 patients comprising the squamous cell carcinoma cohort. Fresh biopsies came from the site of the primary tumor, and part of the tissue was kept in RNAlater for exome and bulk TCR sequencing.

The paper as a whole reports these results and caveats: Most exhausted CD8+ clones that expanded after therapy were novel clonotypes not detected before treatment, suggesting clonal replacement instead of reinvigoration of pre-existing clones. In squamous cell carcinoma, around half of expanded exhausted clones were novel versus about 28% of other expanded CD8+ clones. Comparisons between pre- and post-treatment samples were the only ones where clonal replacement appeared, with none seen between two pre-treatment samples, a pattern that argues against artifacts from biopsy timing or location. About 41% of tumor TCR clonotypes were detected in blood, and some novel exhausted tumor clones were observed in pre-treatment blood, which was taken as suggesting peripheral recruitment. The source of novel T cell clones was not identified and could include lymphoid organs or rare unexpanded clones within the tumor or its periphery.

Sample: tumor tissue, taken before anti-PD-1 treatment. This TCR derives from a human donor with cutaneous squamous cell carcinoma. The chain links TRBV5-4 with TRBJ2-3; the D gene cannot be resolved reliably. The CDR3 is CASSLDPSTDTQYF. The sequence in DNA is TGTGCCAGCAGCTTGGATCCTAGCACAGATACGCAGTATTTT.